The rows below give T cell receptor beta chains drawn from one sample of a study of human thymus T cells. TCRdb's table, derived via immunoSEQ multiplex PCR, lists solely in-frame clones and lacks some. The data contain approximately 46,000 clones, approximately 95% of them singletons. Input material: blood. All receptors derive from a girl less than two years old with a congenital heart defect but otherwise immunologically healthy. The CDR3 runs from the conserved cysteine through the conserved F or W. Each record gives: D gene, V gene, clone size, J gene, CDR3 protein, CDR3 DNA. A D gene is named only where the DNA matches it firmly. Clone size is given for some rows only: seen once, a few or many times, or a class if the clone is expanded.

.	TRBV2	.	TRBJ2-3	CASRTSTDTQYF	TGTGCCAGCAGGACTAGCACAGATACGCAGTATTTT
.	TRBV21-1	once	TRBJ2-7	CASSKIMGQGAYEQYF	TGTGCCAGCAGCAAAATAATGGGACAGGGGGCCTACGAGCAGTACTTC
TRBD2	TRBV14	.	TRBJ2-5	CASSQVRGRLDETQYF	TGTGCCAGCAGCCAAGTTCGCGGGAGATTGGACGAGACCCAGTACTTC
TRBD2	TRBV5-4	.	TRBJ2-3	CASSFGLATTDTQYF	TGTGCCAGCAGCTTTGGACTAGCGACAACAGATACGCAGTATTTT
TRBD1	TRBV11-2	.	TRBJ1-4	CASSYETGVSNEKLFF	TGTGCCAGCAGCTACGAGACAGGGGTTTCTAATGAAAAACTGTTTTTT
.	TRBV9	.	TRBJ2-1	CASSVTGNEQFF	TGTGCCAGCAGCGTAACGGGAAATGAGCAGTTCTTC
.	TRBV5-4	.	TRBJ1-5	CASSPDLYQPQHF	TGTGCCAGCAGCCCCGACCTTTATCAGCCCCAGCATTTT
.	TRBV2	.	TRBJ2-7	CASSSTAYEQYF	TGTGCCAGCAGTAGCACAGCCTACGAGCAGTACTTC
.	TRBV2	.	TRBJ2-1	CASSEEHREQFF	TGTGCCAGCAGTGAGGAGCACCGGGAGCAGTTCTTC
TRBD2	TRBV4-2	.	TRBJ2-1	CASSPVTSGDYNEQFF	TGTGCCAGCAGCCCTGTGACTAGCGGGGACTACAATGAGCAGTTCTTC
TRBD1	TRBV2	.	TRBJ2-3	CASRADRAIDTQYF	TGTGCCAGCAGGGCCGACAGGGCAATAGATACGCAGTATTTT
.	TRBV4-3	once	TRBJ2-7	CASSLSTVSSYEQYF	TGCGCCAGCAGCCTGTCTACTGTAAGCTCCTACGAGCAGTACTTC
.	TRBV7-8	.	TRBJ1-1	CASRGRTNTEAFF	TGTGCCAGCAGGGGTCGGACGAACACTGAAGCTTTCTTT
.	TRBV6-5	.	TRBJ2-2	CASRRVANTGELFF	TGTGCCAGCAGGAGGGTGGCTAACACCGGGGAGCTGTTTTTT
.	TRBV6-1	.	TRBJ1-2	CASSDGAYGYTF	TGTGCCAGCAGTGATGGGGCGTATGGCTACACCTTC
TRBD2	TRBV5-1	.	TRBJ2-1	CASSLGDYRNNEQFF	TGCGCCAGCAGCTTGGGGGACTACCGGAACAATGAGCAGTTCTTC
.	TRBV30	.	TRBJ1-2	CAWSAKRDSSGYTF	TGTGCCTGGAGCGCAAAAAGAGACAGTAGTGGCTACACCTTC
TRBD1	TRBV6-5	.	TRBJ1-2	CASSRTGTGNGYTF	TGTGCCAGCAGCCGTACCGGGACAGGGAATGGCTACACCTTC
TRBD2	TRBV19	.	TRBJ2-1	CASSIGLAGGYEQFF	TGTGCCAGTAGTATAGGGCTAGCGGGAGGCTATGAGCAGTTCTTC
.	TRBV5-1	.	TRBJ2-3	CASSLVPGTDTQYF	TGCGCCAGCAGCTTGGTGCCTGGCACAGATACGCAGTATTTT
.	TRBV6-5	.	TRBJ2-1	CASSYTRDSNEQFF	TGTGCCAGCAGTTACACGCGGGACTCGAATGAGCAGTTCTTC
.	TRBV28	.	TRBJ2-7	CASSFQGWAYEQYF	TGTGCCAGCAGTTTCCAGGGGTGGGCTTACGAGCAGTACTTC
.	TRBV5-1	.	TRBJ1-2	CASPRGGASWGYTF	TGCGCCAGCCCAAGGGGGGGGGCGAGTTGGGGCTACACCTTC